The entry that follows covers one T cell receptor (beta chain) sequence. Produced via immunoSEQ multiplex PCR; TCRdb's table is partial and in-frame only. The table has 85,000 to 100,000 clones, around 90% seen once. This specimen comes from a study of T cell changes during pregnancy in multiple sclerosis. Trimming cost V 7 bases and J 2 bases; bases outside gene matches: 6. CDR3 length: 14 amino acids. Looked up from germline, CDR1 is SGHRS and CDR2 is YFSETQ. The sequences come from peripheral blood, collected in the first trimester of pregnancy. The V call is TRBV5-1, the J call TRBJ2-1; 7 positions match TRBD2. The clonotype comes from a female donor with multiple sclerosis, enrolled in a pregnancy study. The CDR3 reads CASAPSGAYNEQFF. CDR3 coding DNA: TGCGCCAGCGCCCCTAGCGGAGCCTACAATGAGCAGTTCTTC.